One sample yielded the 21 T cell receptor beta chains listed below, sequenced in a study of glioma-infiltrating T cells after dendritic cell vaccination (dated by TCRdb to 2016 to 2017). The method was the immunoSEQ multiplex PCR assay. TCRdb stores this immuneACCESS table with in-frame sequences only. Part of the clones is absent; in the studies checked, under half of the shortfall reflects unresolved V genes, and no reason is known for the rest. In all, the sample holds about 38,000 clones, and approximately 82% of those were seen once. About 8% of the sample is taken by the ten largest. Here the sequenced sample was blood, taken before dendritic cell vaccination. The receptor set was obtained from a human donor with glioblastoma.

In this sample, this clone turned up once. The rearrangement joins TRBV6-1 to TRBJ1-1, with 8 bases fitting TRBD1. This CDR3 region has 13 residues. Germline V lookup: CDR1 MNHNS, CDR2 SASEGT. The junction had 4 bases not matched to a gene; V was cut back by 10 bases and J by 0 bases. The CDR3 DNA reads as TGTGCCACCGGGACAGGTTTGAACACTGAAGCTTTCTTT. Translated: CATGTGLNTEAFF.

V and J are TRBV6-1 and TRBJ2-2; TRBD1 matches 7 bases. V gave up 3 bases and J gave up 7 bases; unmatched junction bases: 20. There are 19 residues in the CDR3. The germline gives CDR1 MNHNS, CDR2 SASEGT. Here the CDR3 reads CASSDVTGRERTTLGELFF. The DNA for the CDR3 is TGTGCCAGCAGTGATGTGACAGGGAGAGAAAGGACCACCCTCGGGGAGCTGTTTTTT.

V is TRBV12-5 and J is TRBJ1-1, with 9 nucleotides matching TRBD1. The CDR3 runs 15 residues. V lost 1 base to trimming and J lost 10 bases; unmatched junction nucleotides: 10. Germline assignment: CDR1 LGHNT and CDR2 FRNRAP. CDR3 sequence reads: CASGLAPNRGRGAFF. The CDR3 DNA reads as TGTGCTAGTGGTTTGGCCCCGAACAGGGGGCGCGGAGCTTTCTTT. Supplemented by reference TRBV12-5 and TRBJ1-1, the full variable domain reads DARVTQTPRHKVTEMGQEVTMRCQPILGHNTVFWYRQTMMQGLELLAYFRNRAPLDDSGMPKDRFSAEMPDATLATLKIQPSEPRDSAVYFCASGLAPNRGRGAFFGQGTRLTVV.

The rearrangement joins TRBV21-1 to TRBJ2-7; TRBD1 is the table's D call, not checked against the DNA. TRBV21-1 is described as a pseudogene. The CDR3 contains 15 residues. CDR3 bases: TGTGCCAGCAGCAAAGGGATGGACAGCTTTTACGAGCAGTACTTC. It encodes CASSKGMDSFYEQYF.

The V and J genes are TRBV30 and TRBJ1-6; 8 positions match TRBD1. V lost 0 bases, J lost 10 bases, and 5 bases stayed unmatched. Germline V gene data show CDR1 as GTSNPN and CDR2 as SVGIG (reference sequence). This CDR3 has 14 amino acids. CDR3 coding DNA: TGTGCCTGGAGTGTAGGACAGGGCCGGTCACCCCTCCACTTT. Translating gives CAWSVGQGRSPLHF.

A few counts support this clone. V usage is TRBV4-3 and J usage is TRBJ1-2; 10 bases match TRBD1. CDR1 LGHNA and CDR2 YSLEER come from the germline V gene. This CDR3 region has 16 residues. V lost 2 bases and J lost 8; bases outside the gene matches: 11. The CDR3 sequence is CASSQLAGTGELGYTF. CDR3 in DNA: TGCGCCAGCAGCCAACTCGCCGGGACAGGGGAACTAGGCTACACCTTC.

A word on this clone: Since the CDR3 does not end with the conserved phenylalanine or tryptophan, this likely comes from a read error. The DNA is omitted, as the CDR3 cannot be located on it reliably, and the CDR3 follows TCRdb's listing. The V gene is TRBV29-1, the J gene TRBJ1-6; the table's TRBD1 call for D was not verified on the DNA. The CDR3 comprises 16 residues, both ends counted. Germline loops: CDR1 SQVTM, CDR2 ANQGSEA. Here the CDR3 reads CSVESGPGAIVVTPPL.

V and J are TRBV27 and TRBJ1-2; perhaps TRBD1 as D (6 bases). V was shortened by 5 bases and J by 4 bases, with 14 bases between the two germline ends. CDR3 length: 14 residues. In germline, CDR1 is MNHEY, CDR2 SMNVEV (reference sequence). The CDR3 is CASSVRGGSYGYTF. In nucleotides, the CDR3 is TGTGCCAGCAGTGTGCGTGGGGGCAGCTATGGCTACACCTTC.

CDR3 residues: CASRGTRRFSSYNSPLHF. DNA of the CDR3: TGTGCCAGTAGGGGGACACGACGATTTAGCTCCTATAATTCACCCCTCCACTTT. The chain uses TRBV19 and TRBJ1-6, with TRBD1 as a possible D gene (6 bases). V was cut by 6 bases and J by 0 bases, with 18 bases left in between. The V gene's germline CDR1 is LNHDA and CDR2 SQIVND (reference sequence). The CDR3 contains 18 residues.

This chain uses TRBV7-3 with TRBJ1-5; perhaps TRBD1 as D (5 bases). Germline CDR1 is SGHTA and CDR2 is FQGTGA. The CDR3 runs 15 residues. V was trimmed by 5 bases and J by 7 bases, leaving 18 bases between them. CDR3 sequence: CASSHSSGSGQPQHF. The CDR3, as DNA: TGTGCCAGCAGCCACTCATCAGGGTCAGGGCAGCCCCAGCATTTT.

The CDR3 nucleotides read TGTGCCAGCAGCCAACGGACAGGGGCTAACTATGGCTACACCTTC. Translated, it gives CASSQRTGANYGYTF. The chain employs TRBV5-4 and TRBJ1-2; 9 bases fit TRBD1. V dropped 4 bases and J dropped 0; count of bases not matched to a gene: 4. This CDR3 is built from 15 residues. CDR1 SGHNT and CDR2 YYREEE come from the germline V gene (reference sequence).

This chain joins TRBV7-9 and TRBJ2-7; 7 bases map to TRBD1. Germline CDR1 and CDR2: SEHNR and FQNEAQ (reference sequence). The V segment lost 3 bases and the J segment 9 bases; nucleotides outside the gene matches: 8. The CDR3 sequence is 13 residues long. The CDR3 DNA sequence: TGTGCCAGCAGCTTCCAGGCGTCAGGGGGGCAGTACTTC. This codes for CASSFQASGGQYF.

A few counts support this clone. The chain combines TRBV29-1 with TRBJ1-1; possibly TRBD1 for D (5 bases). This CDR3 has 11 amino acids. In germline, CDR1 is SQVTM, CDR2 ANQGSEA. V lost 2 bases, J lost 7 bases, and 8 bases lay in between. The CDR3 region has the DNA TGCAGCGTTGAACGCGGGGGTGAAGCTTTCTTT. This codes for CSVERGGEAFF.

This clone was seen a handful of times. The chain joins TRBV10-2 to TRBJ2-2; the D is unclear. The CDR3 consists of 13 residues. Looked up from germline, CDR1 is WSHSY and CDR2 is SAAADI. V was trimmed by 2 bases and J by 7 bases, leaving 8 bases between them. The CDR3 sequence is CASSERENGELFF. The CDR3 DNA sequence: TGCGCCAGCAGTGAGCGAGAGAACGGGGAGCTGTTTTTT.

This clone came up once. V gene TRBV10-2 combines with J gene TRBJ2-7; TRBD1 matches at 7 bases. Germline values: CDR1 WSHSY, CDR2 SAAADI. This CDR3 has 14 residues. Trimming at V came to 7 bases and at J to 0 bases, leaving 6 bases not matched to a gene. The CDR3 sequence: CASKSGTDSYEQYF. CDR3 nucleotides: TGCGCCAGCAAGTCCGGGACAGACTCCTACGAGCAGTACTTC.

This clone has just one count. This chain uses TRBV7-2 with TRBJ1-1, with a tentative D call TRBD1 (5 bases). CDR1 and CDR2 from the germline V gene are SGHTA and FQGNSA. The CDR3 has 15 residues. V was shortened by 3 bases and J by 5 bases, with 16 bases between the two germline ends. CDR3 sequence: CASSFKFGGQTEAFF. The CDR3 DNA reads as TGTGCCAGCAGCTTTAAATTCGGGGGTCAGACTGAAGCTTTCTTT.

J is TRBJ1-5 and V is TRBV2; the D is unclear. Trimming took off 8 bases at V and 4 bases at J, with 9 bases between the two ends. The CDR3 spans 12 residues. Germline V gene data show CDR1 as SNHLY and CDR2 as FYNNEI. Here the CDR3 DNA reads TGTGCCAGCGGGCAGCAGAATCAGCCCCAGCATTTT. Translation gives CASGQQNQPQHF.

V and J are TRBV7-3 and TRBJ2-1, with 7 nucleotides matching TRBD1. V trimming: 1 base; J trimming: 5 bases; junction bases outside the gene matches: 8. The CDR3 spans 16 residues. The germline V gene has CDR1 SGHTA and CDR2 FQGTGA. CDR3 in amino acids: CASSLNPGQPDNEQFF. CDR3 DNA sequence: TGTGCCAGCAGCTTAAACCCGGGACAGCCAGACAATGAGCAGTTCTTC.

The chain has TRBV18 and TRBJ1-2, with D perhaps TRBD1 (6 bases). The CDR3 is made up of 13 amino acids. Deletions cut 0 bases from V and 4 bases from J, with 6 bases between. Germline V gives CDR1 KGHSH, CDR2 LQKENI. In DNA form, the CDR3 reads TGTGCCAGCTCACCACCGGACAGCTATGGCTACACCTTC. Its translation: CASSPPDSYGYTF.

The chain joins TRBV30 to TRBJ1-1, with 9 bases matching TRBD1. Germline-derived CDR1 and CDR2 are GTSNPN and SVGIG (reference sequence). After removal of 7 bases from V and 8 bases from J, the junction contained 14 bases not matched to a gene. The CDR3 is 14 residues long. The CDR3 protein is CASGTGSFRIEAFF. CDR3 in DNA: TGTGCCTCCGGGACAGGGTCCTTTCGGATAGAAGCTTTCTTT.

This sequence joins TRBV30 and TRBJ2-5; 13 bases match TRBD2. This CDR3 has 15 residues. Germline CDR1 is GTSNPN and CDR2 is SVGIG (reference sequence). Trimming removed 3 bases from V and 4 bases from J; junction bases left unmatched: 5. The CDR3 sequence is CAWRPWTSGGETQYF. The DNA for the CDR3 is TGTGCCTGGAGACCTTGGACTAGCGGGGGAGAGACCCAGTACTTC.